This T cell receptor (beta chain) stems from a study of T-cell reconstitution after alpha-beta-depleted transplantation in children. Germline trimming cut 2 bases from V and 6 bases from J; bases unmatched to any gene: 9. The CDR3 extends over 16 amino acids. In germline, CDR1 is DFQATT, CDR2 SNEGSKA (reference sequence). In its sample, this clonotype was seen many times. The TCRbeta library incorporated unique molecular identifiers. TCRdb used MiXCR to reprocess the PCR reads, holding one entry per CDR3 protein. Of approximately 210,000 distinct CDR3 sequences in the sample, about 15% were seen once.

The source is a human donor who donated a stem cell graft to a child with acute lymphoblastic leukemia. This specimen consisted of PBMCs from the stem cell graft donor, obtained from the stem cell graft. This chain joins TRBV20-1 and TRBJ2-1; 11 bases agree with TRBD2. CDR3 DNA: TGCAGTGCTAGAATCCGACTAGCGGGGCGTGGCAATGAGCAGTTCTTC. It yields the protein CSARIRLAGRGNEQFF.